A single sample gave rise to the 19 T cell receptor beta chains below, sequenced in a study of shared clonotypes between healthy human individuals. Repertoires were generated with immunoSEQ multiplex PCR, while TCRdb's copy carries only in-frame clones and drops some. The sample lists approximately 600,000 clones; around 95% were seen once. Selected positively for CCR7 and CD45RO-negative, naive CD8 cells excluded terminally differentiated effector memory CD45RA+ cells. Sample: naive CD8+ T cells sorted from blood. These receptors all come from a woman aged 25 to 45 in good health.

This chain's CDR3 is CASSPYSSTDTQYF. The CDR3 DNA follows: TGTGCCAGCAGCCCATATTCTAGCACAGATACGCAGTATTTT. This chain links TRBV14 with TRBJ2-3; unclear D gene. From germline, CDR1 is SGHDN and CDR2 FVKESK. V lost 4 bases and J lost 0, with 8 bases in between. This CDR3 is built from 14 residues.

V gene TRBV2 combines with J gene TRBJ2-5; 9 nucleotides align to TRBD2. This CDR3 is 16 amino acids long. V was clipped by 3 bases and J by 5 bases; unmatched bases: 10. Germline loops: CDR1 SNHLY, CDR2 FYNNEI. This CDR3 is CASSDDSGRGGETQYF. Written as DNA, the CDR3 is TGTGCCAGCAGTGACGATAGCGGGAGAGGTGGGGAGACCCAGTACTTC.

The V gene is TRBV4-1, the J gene TRBJ2-7, with D uncertain. Germline V gene lookup returns CDR1 MGHRA and CDR2 YSYEKL. The CDR3 totals 14 residues. Trimming took 1 base from V and 3 from J, leaving 10 bases between them. CDR3 loop: CASSQGHPDYEQYF. The CDR3 coding sequence is TGCGCCAGCAGCCAAGGGCACCCCGACTACGAGCAGTACTTC.

The V call is TRBV13, the J call TRBJ1-2; no clear D. Between the trimmed V and J ends, which lost 2 bases and 8 bases, there was a span of 12 bases. The CDR3 loop spans 13 amino acids. Germline CDR1 is PRHDT and CDR2 is FYEKMQ (reference sequence). CDR3: CASSLNRREGYTF. The DNA for the CDR3 is TGTGCCAGCAGCTTAAACCGTCGTGAAGGCTACACCTTC.

The chain has TRBV27 and TRBJ2-1; 15 nucleotides line up with TRBD2. Germline V gene lookup returns CDR1 MNHEY and CDR2 SMNVEV (reference sequence). The CDR3 spans 15 residues. Trimming took 6 bases from V and 7 from J; bases not matched to a gene: 4. The CDR3 loop is CASRGLAGGWNEQFF. In nucleotides, the CDR3 is TGTGCCAGCAGGGGACTAGCGGGAGGTTGGAATGAGCAGTTCTTC.

The gene calls are TRBV29-1 and TRBJ2-7; D not certain. The V gene lost 8 bases and the J gene lost 4 bases, with 12 bases spanning the gap. Germline CDR1 is SQVTM and CDR2 is ANQGSEA. This CDR3 has 11 residues. The CDR3 DNA follows: TGCAGCACGAGAGACAAATACGAGCAGTACTTC. Translation gives CSTRDKYEQYF.

The chain is built from TRBV5-6 and TRBJ2-1; TRBD2 aligns across 14 bases. The CDR3 has 19 residues. Per germline, CDR1 SGHDT and CDR2 YYEEEE. The ends lost 4 bases at V and 3 bases at J; junction bases unmatched: 12. CDR3 coding DNA: TGTGCCAGCAGCGGCGGGACTAGCGGGAGCACCTGGTTCTACAATGAGCAGTTCTTC. Translation: CASSGGTSGSTWFYNEQFF. Supplemented by reference TRBV5-6 and TRBJ2-1, the full variable domain reads DAGVTQSPTHLIKTRGQQVTLRCSPKSGHDTVSWYQQALGQGPQFIFQYYEEEERQRGNFPDRFSGHQFPNYSSELNVNALLLGDSALYLCASSGGTSGSTWFYNEQFFGPGTRLTVL.

The V and J genes are TRBV4-1 and TRBJ1-3; TRBD1 might be the D (5 bases). Trimming took 0 bases from V and 7 from J, leaving 19 bases between them. CDR1 MGHRA and CDR2 YSYEKL come from the germline V gene. The CDR3 spans 17 residues. CDR3 amino acids: CASSQDSRLGRENTIYF. As DNA, the CDR3 is TGCGCCAGCAGCCAAGACAGTCGCCTAGGCAGGGAGAACACCATATATTTT.

The rearrangement uses TRBV6-5 and TRBJ1-4; D not certain. The CDR3 consists of 13 residues. Germline CDR1 is MNHEY and CDR2 is SVGAGI. Trimming shortened V by 2 bases and J by 8 bases, and 9 bases separated the two germline ends. The CDR3: CASSYGYGEKLFF. The CDR3, as DNA: TGTGCCAGCAGTTACGGGTATGGCGAAAAACTGTTTTTT.

This clone was seen only once. The CDR3 bases are TGCGCCAGCAGCTGGGGGGAGGCTAGCGGGATTTCCTACGAGCAGTACTTC. The encoded protein is CASSWGEASGISYEQYF. V gene TRBV5-1 combines with J gene TRBJ2-7, with 9 bases lining up with TRBD2. This CDR3 region has 17 residues. The germline CDR1 and CDR2 sequences are SGHRS and YFSETQ. The V segment lost 3 bases and the J segment 1 base; nucleotides outside the gene matches: 11.

The chain is built from TRBV5-4 and TRBJ2-1, with D tentatively TRBD2 (5 bases). Germline lookup yields CDR1 SGHNT and CDR2 YYREEE (reference sequence). The CDR3 has 14 amino acids. The V gene lost 0 bases and the J gene lost 7 bases, with 11 bases spanning the gap. The CDR3 loop is CASSLEREGNEQFF. The CDR3 DNA reads TGTGCCAGCAGCTTGGAGCGAGAGGGTAATGAGCAGTTCTTC.

The CDR3 DNA is TGCGCCAGCAGCCTACAGGGAACCGCGGGAGGTACCTACAATGAGCAGTTCTTC. It yields the protein CASSLQGTAGGTYNEQFF. The chain uses TRBV4-1 and TRBJ2-1; 8 bases are a match to TRBD2. After removal of 4 bases from V and 2 bases from J, the junction contained 13 bases not matched to a gene. The germline CDR1 and CDR2 sequences are MGHRA and YSYEKL. There are 18 residues in the CDR3.

The V gene is TRBV11-2, the J gene TRBJ2-3, with D possibly TRBD1 on 6 matching bases. Germline CDR1 SGHAT, CDR2 FQNNGV. Trimming removed 4 bases at V and 1 base at J, with 15 bases between. CDR3 length equals 16 residues. The CDR3 reads CASSSVRGMGTDTQYF. The CDR3 region has the DNA TGTGCCAGCAGCTCAGTCAGGGGTATGGGCACAGATACGCAGTATTTT.

V and J are TRBV29-1 and TRBJ2-3; a possible D gene is TRBD1 (5 bases). Per germline, CDR1 SQVTM and CDR2 ANQGSEA. Trimming left V 7 bases short and J 1 base short, with 12 bases between. This CDR3 has 13 residues. This chain's CDR3 is CSAAGSRTDTQYF. The CDR3 nucleotides read TGCAGCGCTGCAGGGTCCCGCACAGATACGCAGTATTTT.

Notes on this clone: Other nucleotide sequences from this sample produce the same CDR3. This chain uses TRBV10-3 with TRBJ2-1, with 9 bases lining up with TRBD2. Germline V gene lookup returns CDR1 ENHRY and CDR2 SYGVKD. The CDR3 consists of 17 residues. After removal of 0 bases from V and 3 bases from J, the junction contained 6 bases not matched to a gene. CDR3 residues: CAISESRASGDYNEQFF. Here the CDR3 DNA reads TGTGCCATCAGTGAGTCGAGGGCTAGCGGGGACTACAATGAGCAGTTCTTC.

The chain uses TRBV29-1 and TRBJ1-2; TRBD1 aligns across 10 bases. J gave up 4 bases and V 6 bases, and 8 bases lay outside the gene matches. Per germline, CDR1 SQVTM and CDR2 ANQGSEA. The CDR3 is 14 residues long. The CDR3 DNA sequence: TGCAGCGTCCCGGGACAGGGGTGGACCTATGGCTACACCTTC. Translating it yields CSVPGQGWTYGYTF.

The rearrangement joins TRBV13 to TRBJ2-1; the match to TRBD2 covers 13 bases. The CDR3 has 16 amino acids. Losses at the gene ends were 5 bases for V and 9 bases for J; bases not matched to a gene: 10. Germline V lookup: CDR1 PRHDT, CDR2 FYEKMQ (reference sequence). CDR3 amino acids: CASSLRGGLAGIEQFF. In DNA, the CDR3 is TGTGCCAGCAGCCTCAGGGGGGGACTAGCGGGAATTGAGCAGTTCTTC.

The genes are TRBV28 and TRBJ1-2; D is uncertain. The CDR3 is made up of 13 amino acids. The germline V gene encodes CDR1 MDHEN and CDR2 SYDVKM. Between the trimmed V and J ends, which lost 6 bases and 6 bases, there was a span of 14 bases. Written as DNA, the CDR3 is TGTGCCAGCAGCCCCAACGGAGGCGATGGCTACACCTTC. It encodes CASSPNGGDGYTF.

This chain joins TRBV28 and TRBJ2-1; TRBD1 matches 9 bases. V shed 5 bases, J shed 8 bases, and the junction held 16 bases outside the gene matches. Germline CDR1 MDHEN, CDR2 SYDVKM. The CDR3 totals 17 residues. In DNA, the CDR3 is TGTGCCAGCAGTCTCCGACCGCCGTCACAGGGGGCCGATGAGCAGTTCTTC. It is translated as CASSLRPPSQGADEQFF.